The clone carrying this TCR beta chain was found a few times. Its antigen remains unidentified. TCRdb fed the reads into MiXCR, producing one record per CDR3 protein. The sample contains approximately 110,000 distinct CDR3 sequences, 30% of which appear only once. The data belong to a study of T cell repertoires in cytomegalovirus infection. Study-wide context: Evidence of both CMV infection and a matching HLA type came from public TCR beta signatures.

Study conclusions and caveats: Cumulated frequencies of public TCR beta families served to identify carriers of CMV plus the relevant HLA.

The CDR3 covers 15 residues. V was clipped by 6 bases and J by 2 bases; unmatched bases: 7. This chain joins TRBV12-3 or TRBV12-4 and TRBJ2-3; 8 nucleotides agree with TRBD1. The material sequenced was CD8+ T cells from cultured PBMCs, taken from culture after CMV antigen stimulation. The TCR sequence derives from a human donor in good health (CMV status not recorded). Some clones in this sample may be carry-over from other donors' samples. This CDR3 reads CASREGQAFTDTQYF. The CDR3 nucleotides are TGTGCCAGCAGGGAGGGACAGGCTTTCACAGATACGCAGTATTTT.